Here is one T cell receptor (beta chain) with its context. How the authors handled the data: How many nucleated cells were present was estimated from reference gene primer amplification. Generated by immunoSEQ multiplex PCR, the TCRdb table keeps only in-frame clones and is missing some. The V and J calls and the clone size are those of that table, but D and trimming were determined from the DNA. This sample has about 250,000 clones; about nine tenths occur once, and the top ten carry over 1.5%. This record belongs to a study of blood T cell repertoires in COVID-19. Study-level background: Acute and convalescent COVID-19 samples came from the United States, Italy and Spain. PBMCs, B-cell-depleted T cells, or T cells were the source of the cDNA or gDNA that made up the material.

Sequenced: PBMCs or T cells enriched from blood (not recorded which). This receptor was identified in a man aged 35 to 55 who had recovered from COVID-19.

The CDR3 nucleotides are TGTGCCAGCAGGGATGCAAGGGGGGGCTACGAGCAGTACTTC. This gives the protein CASRDARGGYEQYF. V gene TRBV7-2 combines with J gene TRBJ2-7, with D possibly matching TRBD2 (7 bases). The ends were cut back, 6 bases at V and 3 bases at J, with 15 bases in the middle. CDR3 size: 14 residues. The germline CDR1 and CDR2 sequences are SGHTA and FQGNSA.